A single sample gave rise to the 4 T cell receptor beta chains below, sequenced in a study of CD8 T cells in Susac syndrome. Random hexamers primed reverse transcription of about 0.5 to 1 ug RNA. TCRdb ran MiXCR on the immunoSEQ multiplex PCR reads and lists one entry per CDR3 protein. The sample includes about 210,000 distinct CDR3 sequences, about 95% seen only once; the top ten take 0.082%. Sequencing was done on a sample of CD4+ T cells from PBMCs. The receptors were gathered from a human donor with multiple sclerosis.

DNA for the CDR3: TGCAGTGCTAGCGCTTCTGCGGGGCGGAATCAGCCCCAGCATTTT. Its protein product is CSASASAGRNQPQHF. The rearrangement links TRBV20-1 to TRBJ1-5; weak D call: TRBD1 (5 bases). Looked up from germline, CDR1 is DFQATT and CDR2 is SNEGSKA (reference sequence). V shed 3 bases and J shed 4 bases, with 16 bases lying between them. The CDR3 runs 15 residues.

The J gene is TRBJ1-1, the V gene TRBV5-1; no clear D. The CDR3 consists of 15 residues. V shed 0 bases and J shed 1 base, with 10 bases lying between them. Germline CDR1 is SGHRS and CDR2 is YFSETQ. Written as DNA, the CDR3 is TGCGCCAGCAGCTTGGGCCCCAATTCGAACACTGAAGCTTTCTTT. Residues: CASSLGPNSNTEAFF.

The chain is built from TRBV27 and TRBJ2-5; D possibly uses TRBD1 or TRBD2 (5 bases each). The CDR3 loop spans 14 amino acids. The ends were cut back, 3 bases at V and 2 bases at J, with 10 bases in the middle. Germline V gene lookup returns CDR1 MNHEY and CDR2 SMNVEV (reference sequence). In DNA, the CDR3 is TGTGCCAGCAGTTTTCGGGGCGGACAAGAGACCCAGTACTTC. This encodes CASSFRGGQETQYF.

Only a few counts were recorded for this clonotype. CDR3 DNA sequence: TGTGCCAGCTCCAGGGGGCGGATCACAGATACGCAGTATTTT. Amino acids: CASSRGRITDTQYF. This rearrangement joins TRBV25-1 to TRBJ2-3, with 8 nucleotides matching TRBD1. The CDR3 loop spans 14 amino acids. Germline V gene lookup returns CDR1 MGHDK and CDR2 SYGVNS. Trimming at V came to 8 bases and at J to 2 bases, leaving 6 bases not matched to a gene.